This entry is about one TCR beta chain. Its target is unknown. This record belongs to a study of T cells in Graves' hyperthyroidism and ophthalmopathy. The study, taken as a whole, reports: In simple terms, a model built on 13 V-J features told ophthalmopathy apart from stable hyperthyroidism.

Researchers amplified the TCR beta CDR3 regions from RNA transcripts. HTBI primers were employed in a first-round RT-PCR of the TCR CDR3. In TCRdb, the multiplex PCR reads were re-called with MiXCR into one record per CDR3 protein. The table shows approximately 400,000 distinct CDR3 sequences, with roughly 14% occurring only once. CDR1 is MDHEN, CDR2 SYDVKM, per germline. V lost 5 bases, J lost 4 bases, and 22 bases lay in between. The CDR3 consists of 17 residues. Sequenced: blood. The chain joins TRBV28 to TRBJ2-3; D perhaps matches TRBD1 (6 bases). This TCR came from a woman aged 18-30 years with Graves' hyperthyroidism that later progressed to Graves' ophthalmopathy. The CDR3 bases are TGTGCCAGCAGTCCTAGGACAGATAACTCATGGGCAGATACGCAGTATTTT. Protein sequence: CASSPRTDNSWADTQYF.